This T cell receptor beta chain comes out of a study of patients and donors after allogeneic stem cell transplantation. One entry per CDR3 protein, called by TCRdb with MiXCR from the RT-PCR reads. There are roughly 200,000 distinct CDR3 sequences in the sample; 40% to 45% occur only once, and 33% lies in the top ten. V lost 3 bases and J lost 2, with 7 bases in between. The germline V gene encodes CDR1 MNHEY and CDR2 SMNVEV (reference sequence). The CDR3 is made up of 13 amino acids. The source is a human donor who was either an allogeneic HSCT recipient or a stem cell or donor lymphocyte infusion donor (not recorded which). It is not recorded whose cells these are; they may come from a transplant donor. Material: blood, either unsorted or a sorted T cell fraction (not recorded which). The V call is TRBV27, the J call TRBJ1-1; D call uncertain. The CDR3 DNA follows: TGTGCCAGCAGTTTTACCACTAACACTGAAGCTTTCTTT. Amino acids: CASSFTTNTEAFF.